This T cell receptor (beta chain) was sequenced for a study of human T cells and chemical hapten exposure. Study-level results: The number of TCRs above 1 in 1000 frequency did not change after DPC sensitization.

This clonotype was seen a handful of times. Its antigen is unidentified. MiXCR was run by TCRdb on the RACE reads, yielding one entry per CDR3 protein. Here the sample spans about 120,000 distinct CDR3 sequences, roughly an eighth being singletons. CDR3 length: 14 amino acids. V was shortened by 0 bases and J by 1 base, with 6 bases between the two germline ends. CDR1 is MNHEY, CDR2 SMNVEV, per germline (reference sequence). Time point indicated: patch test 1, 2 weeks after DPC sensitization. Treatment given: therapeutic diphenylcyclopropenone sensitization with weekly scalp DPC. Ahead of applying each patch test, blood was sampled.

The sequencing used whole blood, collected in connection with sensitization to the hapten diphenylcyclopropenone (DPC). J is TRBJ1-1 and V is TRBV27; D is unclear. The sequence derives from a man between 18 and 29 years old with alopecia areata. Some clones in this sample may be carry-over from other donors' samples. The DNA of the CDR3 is TGTGCCAGCAGTTTATCGCGGGGGAACACTGAAGCTTTCTTT. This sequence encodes CASSLSRGNTEAFF.